Detailed here is one T cell receptor (beta chain). The data are from a study of blood T cell repertoires in COVID-19. Assay used: immunoSEQ multiplex PCR; TCRdb lists only in-frame clones, some missing. The table has 400,000 to 450,000 clones, roughly 88% seen once. The germline V gene encodes CDR1 SEHNR and CDR2 FQNEAQ (reference sequence). Unmatched junction bases numbered 5, after V lost 5 bases and J lost 6 bases. The CDR3 length is 14 residues. The source material was peripheral blood. This TCR was recovered from a woman in her twenties or thirties with active or convalescent COVID-19. The chain carries TRBV7-9 and TRBJ1-1; TRBD1 aligns across 11 bases. CDR3: CASSRGTGGAEAFF. CDR3 nucleotide sequence: TGTGCCAGCAGCAGGGGGACAGGGGGTGCTGAAGCTTTCTTT.